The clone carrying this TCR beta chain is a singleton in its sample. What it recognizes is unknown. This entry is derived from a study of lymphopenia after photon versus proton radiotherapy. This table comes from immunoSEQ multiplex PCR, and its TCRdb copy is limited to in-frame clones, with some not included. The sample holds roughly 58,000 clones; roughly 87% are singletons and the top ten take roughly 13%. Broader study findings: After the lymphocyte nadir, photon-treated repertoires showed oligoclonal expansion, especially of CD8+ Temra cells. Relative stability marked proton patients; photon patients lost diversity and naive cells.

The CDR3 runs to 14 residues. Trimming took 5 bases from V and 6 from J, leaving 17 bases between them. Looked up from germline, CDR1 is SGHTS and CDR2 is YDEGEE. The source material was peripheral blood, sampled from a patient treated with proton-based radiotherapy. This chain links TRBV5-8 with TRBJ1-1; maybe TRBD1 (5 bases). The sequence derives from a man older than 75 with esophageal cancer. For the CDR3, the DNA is TGTGCCAGCAGTTTGAGGCAGGGAGGTGCTGAAGCTTTCTTT. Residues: CASSLRQGGAEAFF.